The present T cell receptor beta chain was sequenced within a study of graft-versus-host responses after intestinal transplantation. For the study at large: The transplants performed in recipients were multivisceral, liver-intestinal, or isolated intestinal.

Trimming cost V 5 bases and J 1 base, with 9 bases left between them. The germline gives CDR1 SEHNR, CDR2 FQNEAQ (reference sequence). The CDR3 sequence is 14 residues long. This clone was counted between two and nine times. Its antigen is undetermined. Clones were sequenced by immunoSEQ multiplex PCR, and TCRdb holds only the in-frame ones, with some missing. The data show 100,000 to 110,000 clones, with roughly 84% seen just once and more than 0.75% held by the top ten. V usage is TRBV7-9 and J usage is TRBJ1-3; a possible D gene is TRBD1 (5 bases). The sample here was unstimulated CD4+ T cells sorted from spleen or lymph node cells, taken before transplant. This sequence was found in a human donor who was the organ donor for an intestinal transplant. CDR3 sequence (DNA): TGTGCCAGCAGCGTCGGGGGGTCTGGAAACACCATATATTTT. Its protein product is CASSVGGSGNTIYF.